The next 32 T cell receptor beta chains were all read from a single sample in a study of CD8 T cells in ankylosing spondylitis. The antigens of these receptors remain unknown. MiXCR was run by TCRdb on the 5' RACE reads, yielding one entry per CDR3 protein. Here the sample spans about 750,000 distinct CDR3 sequences, over 15% being singletons. Study outcomes and limitations: Ankylosing spondylitis blood appeared to be characterized by a TCR beta motif of eight or nine highly homologous variants.

The sample comprised blood, either unsorted or a sorted T cell fraction (not recorded which). Receptors were obtained from a male donor with ankylosing spondylitis.

This clonotype was recorded at least ten times. The V gene is TRBV29-1, the J gene TRBJ2-1, with 9 bases that match TRBD2. The CDR3 is 15 amino acids. Germline CDR1 SQVTM, CDR2 ANQGSEA. The trim removed 3 bases at V and 0 bases at J, leaving 3 bases unmatched. Here the CDR3 reads CSVEGTSNSYNEQFF. The CDR3 bases are TGCAGCGTTGAGGGGACTAGCAACTCCTACAATGAGCAGTTCTTC.

In this sample, this clonotype turned up a few times. J is TRBJ2-1 and V is TRBV29-1, with D hard to call. V dropped 5 bases and J dropped 3 bases, with 5 bases sitting between them. The CDR3 runs 11 residues. Germline loops: CDR1 SQVTM, CDR2 ANQGSEA. The DNA for the CDR3 is TGCAGCGTTCGCGGCTACAATGAGCAGTTCTTC. Encoded protein: CSVRGYNEQFF.

This clonotype was picked up a small number of times. V usage is TRBV30 and J usage is TRBJ2-7, with unresolved D. Germline lookup yields CDR1 GTSNPN and CDR2 SVGIG (reference sequence). V was shortened by 1 base and J by 5 bases, with 6 bases between the two germline ends. The CDR3 is 11 residues long. CDR3 sequence reads: CAWSGAHEQYF. DNA for the CDR3: TGTGCCTGGAGTGGGGCCCACGAGCAGTACTTC.

The CDR3 protein is CASSQPGLATDTQYF. The CDR3 coding sequence is TGCGCCAGCAGCCAACCGGGACTAGCAACCGATACGCAGTATTTT. The gene calls are TRBV4-1 and TRBJ2-3; 9 positions match TRBD2. V shed 2 bases and J 6 bases; nucleotides not matched to a gene: 6. The germline CDR1 and CDR2 sequences are MGHRA and YSYEKL. This CDR3 contains 15 residues.

The chain recombines TRBV20-1 with TRBJ2-3, with 8 bases that match TRBD1. The germline V gene encodes CDR1 DFQATT and CDR2 SNEGSKA (reference sequence). The V gene end was trimmed by 0 bases and the J gene end by 7 bases; junction bases not matched to a gene: 9. The CDR3 loop spans 15 amino acids. The CDR3 DNA sequence: TGCAGTGCTAGAGATTCAGGGGGCGCGGAATATACGCAGTATTTT. Its protein product is CSARDSGGAEYTQYF.

The V and J genes are TRBV7-8 and TRBJ2-1; D is uncertain. The germline gives CDR1 SGHVS, CDR2 FQNEAQ. V lost 5 bases, J lost 12 bases, and 17 bases lay in between. This CDR3 spans 13 amino acids. In DNA, the CDR3 is TGTGCCAGCAGCCTACAGACCCTTGTTTCGCAGTTCTTC. Translation: CASSLQTLVSQFF. The whole variable domain, remainder taken from reference TRBV7-8 and TRBJ2-1, is GAGVSQSPRYKVAKRGQDVALRCDPISGHVSLFWYQQALGQGPEFLTYFQNEAQLDKSGLPSDRFFAERPEGSVSTLKIQRTQQEDSAVYLCASSLQTLVSQFFGPGTRLTVL.

In this sample, this clonotype turned up a few times. The chain recombines TRBV12-1 with TRBJ2-5; the table's D call, TRBD1, has no DNA check behind it. TRBV12-1 is described as a pseudogene. This CDR3 spans 16 amino acids. The CDR3 here is CASNYLRDREEETQYF. CDR3 DNA: TGTGCCAGCAACTACCTCCGGGACAGGGAGGAGGAGACCCAGTACTTC.

The chain carries TRBV14 and TRBJ2-5, with D maybe TRBD1 (6 bases). CDR1 is SGHDN and CDR2 is FVKESK in the germline V gene. This CDR3 region has 16 residues. V lost 0 bases, J lost 2 bases, and 13 bases lay in between. The CDR3 spells CASSQDVSRGQETQYF. Here the CDR3 DNA reads TGTGCCAGCAGCCAAGATGTCTCCAGGGGTCAAGAGACCCAGTACTTC.

This clonotype was found a few times. This chain links TRBV4-1 with TRBJ2-5; 8 nucleotides agree with TRBD2. Germline V gene sequence: CDR1 MGHRA, CDR2 YSYEKL. V shed 1 base and J 3 bases; nucleotides not matched to a gene: 10. The CDR3 is 17 amino acids. The DNA for the CDR3 is TGCGCCAGCAGCCAAGGGGTTATTTTAGCGGGAAAAGAGACCCAGTACTTC. This sequence encodes CASSQGVILAGKETQYF.

The chain carries TRBV2 and TRBJ2-1; 7 bases fit TRBD2. Unmatched junction bases numbered 12, after V lost 6 bases and J lost 7 bases. CDR3 length equals 15 residues. Germline CDR1 is SNHLY and CDR2 is FYNNEI. The DNA for the CDR3 is TGTGCCAGCAGGGCCCTCGCGGGAGTCGGAAATGAGCAGTTCTTC. It specifies CASRALAGVGNEQFF.

The chain is built from TRBV4-1 and TRBJ1-5; D is undetermined. Between the trimmed V and J ends, which lost 6 bases and 5 bases, there was a span of 17 bases. Germline V gives CDR1 MGHRA, CDR2 YSYEKL. The CDR3 is 15 amino acids. The CDR3 DNA reads TGCGCCAGCAGAAAAGGACCTCTTGGGGATCAGCCCCAGCATTTT. It codes for CASRKGPLGDQPQHF.

The chain uses TRBV15 and TRBJ2-7; maybe TRBD1 (5 bases). Germline CDR1 and CDR2: LNHNV and YYDKDF (reference sequence). The CDR3 has 15 amino acids. The V end lost 0 bases, the J end lost 3 bases, and 12 bases lay between the germline ends. CDR3: CATSRDLGDSYEQYF. The CDR3 coding sequence is TGTGCCACCAGCAGAGATTTAGGAGACAGCTACGAGCAGTACTTC. Together with reference TRBV15 and TRBJ2-7, the CDR3 gives the full variable domain: DAMVIQNPRYQVTQFGKPVTLSCSQTLNHNVMYWYQQKSSQAPKLLFHYYDKDFNNEADTPDNFQSRRPNTSFCFLDIRSPGLGDTAMYLCATSRDLGDSYEQYFGPGTRLTVT.

There are a few counts of this clonotype. V and J are TRBV28 and TRBJ2-3; 9 bases are shared with TRBD2. Per the germline V gene, CDR1 is MDHEN and CDR2 is SYDVKM. The trim removed 10 bases at V and 4 bases at J, leaving 12 bases unmatched. The CDR3 contains 15 residues. This chain's CDR3 is CATEGSGRGADTQYF. CDR3 nucleotide sequence: TGTGCCACGGAAGGTAGCGGGAGAGGGGCAGATACGCAGTATTTT.

This clonotype appeared a few times. The chain is built from TRBV6-1 and TRBJ2-1; 11 bases map to TRBD1. The CDR3 runs to 13 residues. The V gene end was trimmed by 6 bases and the J gene end by 12 bases; junction bases not matched to a gene: 7. CDR1 and CDR2 from the germline V gene are MNHNS and SASEGT. The CDR3 here is CASRTGGTGGQFF. For the CDR3, the DNA is TGTGCCAGCAGGACGGGGGGGACAGGGGGGCAGTTCTTC.

The chain carries TRBV5-6 and TRBJ2-1; D is undetermined. CDR1 is SGHDT and CDR2 is YYEEEE in the germline V gene. V gave up 0 bases and J gave up 9 bases, with 7 bases separating them. CDR3 length: 12 amino acids. The CDR3, as DNA: TGTGCCAGCAGCTTGGGTCTCCCTGAGCAGTTCTTC. Translation gives CASSLGLPEQFF.

This clonotype appeared a few times. This chain joins TRBV5-1 and TRBJ2-1, with TRBD1 identical over 9 bases. The germline CDR1 and CDR2 sequences are SGHRS and YFSETQ. J gave up 4 bases and V 4 bases, and 12 bases lay outside the gene matches. The CDR3 consists of 17 residues. The CDR3 nucleotides read TGCGCCAGCAGCGCACAGGGGGCCAGTCCCCCATACAATGAGCAGTTCTTC. It is translated as CASSAQGASPPYNEQFF.

This clonotype was observed a few times. The chain employs TRBV12-3 or TRBV12-4 and TRBJ2-1, with 8 bases identical to TRBD2. The CDR3 length is 17 residues. With V trimmed by 4 bases and J by 0 bases, 8 bases remained unmatched. CDR3 amino acids: CASSSTLAGPSYNEQFF. CDR3 bases: TGTGCCAGCAGTTCTACCTTAGCGGGGCCCTCCTACAATGAGCAGTTCTTC.

This clonotype has only a few counts. The genes are TRBV28 and TRBJ1-6; 7 nucleotides line up with TRBD1. The junction had 11 bases not matched to a gene; V was cut back by 6 bases and J by 9 bases. The CDR3 extends over 15 amino acids. Germline CDR1 is MDHEN and CDR2 is SYDVKM. CDR3 amino acids: CASRVQGVSISPLHF. DNA for the CDR3: TGTGCCAGCAGGGTGCAGGGGGTATCAATTTCACCCCTCCACTTT.

J is TRBJ2-3 and V is TRBV19, with D hard to call. This CDR3 has 16 amino acids. The V and J ends lost 5 bases and 2 bases respectively, with 17 bases between them. Germline assignment: CDR1 LNHDA and CDR2 SQIVND (reference sequence). Here the CDR3 DNA reads TGTGCCAGTAGTCCCTACGGCGGACCAGACACAGATACGCAGTATTTT. Translation gives CASSPYGGPDTDTQYF. The whole variable domain, remainder taken from reference TRBV19 and TRBJ2-3, is DGGITQSPKYLFRKEGQNVTLSCEQNLNHDAMYWYRQDPGQGLRLIYYSQIVNDFQKGDIAEGYSVSREKKESFPLTVTSAQKNPTAFYLCASSPYGGPDTDTQYFGPGTRLTVL.

The J gene is TRBJ2-5, the V gene TRBV5-1, with a possible D match to TRBD1 (5 bases). V was trimmed by 8 bases and J by 0 bases, leaving 17 bases between them. The length of the CDR3 is 15 residues. Looked up from germline, CDR1 is SGHRS and CDR2 is YFSETQ. The CDR3 sequence: CASQRGRRYQETQYF. CDR3 nucleotides: TGCGCCAGTCAAAGGGGCCGGCGCTACCAAGAGACCCAGTACTTC.

This clonotype was picked up a small number of times. This chain links TRBV6-1 with TRBJ1-2; D not resolved. V shed 1 base and J shed 14 bases, with 17 bases lying between them. There are 13 residues in the CDR3. Germline CDR1 reads MNHNS; CDR2 reads SASEGT. CDR3 in DNA: TGTGCCAGCAGTGAAGGTACCAATTCCTACTTGACCTTC. It yields the protein CASSEGTNSYLTF.

The chain joins TRBV9 to TRBJ2-1; D is unclear. V lost 2 bases and J 6 bases, leaving 9 bases between the germline ends. This CDR3 has 13 amino acids. CDR1 SGDLS and CDR2 YYNGEE come from the germline V gene. CDR3 in amino acids: CASSVLDGNEQFF. The DNA for the CDR3 is TGTGCCAGCAGCGTCCTCGATGGCAATGAGCAGTTCTTC.

CDR3 protein: CAISGRTYGYTF. The DNA of the CDR3 is TGTGCCATCAGTGGGAGGACCTATGGCTACACCTTC. The chain links TRBV10-3 to TRBJ1-2; no reliable D call. The CDR3 contains 12 residues. Looked up from germline, CDR1 is ENHRY and CDR2 is SYGVKD. Trimming removed 4 bases at V and 4 bases at J, with 7 bases between.

This clonotype has a handful of counts. The chain links TRBV2 to TRBJ2-7; D gene unclear. The germline V gene encodes CDR1 SNHLY and CDR2 FYNNEI. The germline V and J ends were trimmed by 7 bases and 4 bases, with 14 bases remaining between them. The CDR3 length is 13 residues. The CDR3 here is CASTLLEGYEQYF. CDR3 sequence (DNA): TGTGCCAGCACCCTCCTGGAAGGTTACGAGCAGTACTTC.

The chain couples TRBV11-2 to TRBJ2-1, with D hard to call. Germline lookup yields CDR1 SGHAT and CDR2 FQNNGV. The V end was cut by 3 bases, the J end by 2 bases, with 8 bases between. The CDR3 extends over 14 amino acids. CDR3 region: CASSFLSAYNEQFF. The DNA for the CDR3 is TGTGCCAGCAGCTTCTTGAGCGCCTACAATGAGCAGTTCTTC.

The chain employs TRBV30 and TRBJ2-7; TRBD1 matches at 9 bases. CDR3 length: 14 amino acids. Germline CDR1 and CDR2: GTSNPN and SVGIG (reference sequence). The trim removed 5 bases at V and 5 bases at J, leaving 10 bases unmatched. The chain's CDR3 is CAWVSGTGPNEQYF. CDR3 sequence (DNA): TGTGCCTGGGTCTCCGGGACAGGGCCCAACGAGCAGTACTTC.

This clonotype was observed a handful of times. The chain uses TRBV5-5 and TRBJ2-5, with 15 bases lining up with TRBD2. This CDR3 comprises 18 residues. With V trimmed by 4 bases and J by 1 base, 8 bases remained unmatched. CDR1 and CDR2 (germline): SGHKS, YYEKEE (reference sequence). The CDR3 here is CASSKPGLAGGSQETQYF. In DNA form, the CDR3 reads TGTGCCAGCAGCAAGCCGGGACTAGCGGGGGGATCCCAAGAGACCCAGTACTTC.

The J gene is TRBJ2-7, the V gene TRBV20-1, with D possibly being TRBD2 (5 bases). Germline V gives CDR1 DFQATT, CDR2 SNEGSKA (reference sequence). The CDR3 has 13 residues. V was pared by 7 bases and J by 3 bases, with 16 bases between. The CDR3 here is CSVRGQVDYEQYF. The CDR3 region has the DNA TGCAGTGTAAGAGGGCAGGTAGACTACGAGCAGTACTTC.

V usage is TRBV20-1 and J usage is TRBJ2-7; D gene unclear. Trimming removed 5 bases at V and 2 bases at J, with 7 bases between. The germline CDR1 and CDR2 sequences are DFQATT and SNEGSKA (reference sequence). The CDR3 sequence is 11 residues long. The CDR3 reads CSAEQTYEQYF. CDR3 DNA: TGCAGTGCTGAACAGACCTACGAGCAGTACTTC.

CDR3 sequence reads: CATSRERGHSATNEKLFF. The CDR3 DNA sequence: TGTGCCACCAGCAGAGAGAGGGGACATTCCGCAACTAATGAAAAACTGTTTTTT. This chain uses TRBV15 with TRBJ1-4; TRBD1 might be the D (6 bases). The germline CDR1 and CDR2 sequences are LNHNV and YYDKDF (reference sequence). With 0 bases removed from V and 0 bases from J, the gap between germline ends came to 14 bases. The CDR3 extends over 18 amino acids.

The chain joins TRBV5-1 to TRBJ1-4; D not resolved. V gave up 2 bases and J gave up 0 bases, with 8 bases separating them. There are 15 residues in the CDR3. Germline V gene lookup returns CDR1 SGHRS and CDR2 YFSETQ. The CDR3 reads CASSFNGATNEKLFF. CDR3 coding DNA: TGCGCCAGCAGCTTTAATGGAGCAACTAATGAAAAACTGTTTTTT. Based on the CDR3 plus reference TRBV5-1 and TRBJ1-4, the full variable domain is KAGVTQTPRYLIKTRGQQVTLSCSPISGHRSVSWYQQTPGQGLQFLFEYFSETQRNKGNFPGRFSGRQFSNSRSEMNVSTLELGDSALYLCASSFNGATNEKLFFGSGTQLSVL.

The chain is built from TRBV7-2 and TRBJ2-1; TRBD2 aligns across 8 bases. J lost 7 bases, V lost 5 bases, and 10 bases had no gene match. This CDR3 is 15 amino acids long. CDR1 is SGHTA and CDR2 is FQGNSA in the germline V gene. This CDR3 reads CASSTGLESGNEQFF. CDR3 DNA: TGTGCCAGCAGCACGGGACTAGAGTCTGGAAATGAGCAGTTCTTC.